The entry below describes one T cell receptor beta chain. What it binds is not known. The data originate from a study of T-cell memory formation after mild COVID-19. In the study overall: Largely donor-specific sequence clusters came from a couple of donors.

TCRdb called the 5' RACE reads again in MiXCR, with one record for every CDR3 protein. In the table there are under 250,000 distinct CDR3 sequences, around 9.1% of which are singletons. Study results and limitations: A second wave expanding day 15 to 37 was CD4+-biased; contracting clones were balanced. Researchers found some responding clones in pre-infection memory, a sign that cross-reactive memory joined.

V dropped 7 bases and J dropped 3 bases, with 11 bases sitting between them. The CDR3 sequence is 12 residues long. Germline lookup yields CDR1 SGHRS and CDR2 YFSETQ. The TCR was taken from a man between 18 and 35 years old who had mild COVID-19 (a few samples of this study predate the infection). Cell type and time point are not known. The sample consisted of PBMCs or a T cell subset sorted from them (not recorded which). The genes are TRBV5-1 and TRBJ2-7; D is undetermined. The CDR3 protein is CASVLGCYEQYF. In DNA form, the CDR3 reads TGCGCCAGCGTATTGGGCTGCTACGAGCAGTACTTC.